This T cell receptor (beta chain) was recorded in a study of lymphopenia after photon versus proton radiotherapy. Overall study results and limits: Relative stability marked proton patients; photon patients lost diversity and naive cells.

Trimming took 2 bases from V and 3 from J, leaving 14 bases between them. This CDR3 region has 17 residues. From germline, CDR1 is MNHEY and CDR2 SMNVEV (reference sequence). Notes on this clone: Its antigen remains unknown.

The protocol was immunoSEQ multiplex PCR, while the TCRdb copy is restricted to in-frame clones and leaves out a portion. The sample consists of some 45,000 clones, around 81% of them appearing once. The TCR comes from a woman aged 70-85 years with pancreatic cancer. The chain links TRBV27 to TRBJ1-6; D is uncertain. The source material was peripheral blood, sampled from a patient treated with proton-based radiotherapy. The CDR3 region has the DNA TGTGCCAGCAGTTTAGACATGGGATTCAGCTATAATTCACCCCTCCACTTT. This encodes CASSLDMGFSYNSPLHF.